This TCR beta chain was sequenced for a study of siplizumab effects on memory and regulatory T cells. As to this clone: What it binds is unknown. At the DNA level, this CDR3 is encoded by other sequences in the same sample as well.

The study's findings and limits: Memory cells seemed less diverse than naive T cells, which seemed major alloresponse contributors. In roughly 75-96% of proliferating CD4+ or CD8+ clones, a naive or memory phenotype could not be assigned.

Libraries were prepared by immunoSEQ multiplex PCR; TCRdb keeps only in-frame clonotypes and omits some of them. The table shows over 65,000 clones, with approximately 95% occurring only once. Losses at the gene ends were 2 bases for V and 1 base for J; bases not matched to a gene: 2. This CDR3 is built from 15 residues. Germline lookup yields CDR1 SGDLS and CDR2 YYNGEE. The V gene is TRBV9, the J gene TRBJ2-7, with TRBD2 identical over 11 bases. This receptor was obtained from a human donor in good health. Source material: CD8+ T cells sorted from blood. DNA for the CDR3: TGTGCCAGCAGCGTGGGGACTAGCGGATCCTACGAGCAGTACTTC. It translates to CASSVGTSGSYEQYF.